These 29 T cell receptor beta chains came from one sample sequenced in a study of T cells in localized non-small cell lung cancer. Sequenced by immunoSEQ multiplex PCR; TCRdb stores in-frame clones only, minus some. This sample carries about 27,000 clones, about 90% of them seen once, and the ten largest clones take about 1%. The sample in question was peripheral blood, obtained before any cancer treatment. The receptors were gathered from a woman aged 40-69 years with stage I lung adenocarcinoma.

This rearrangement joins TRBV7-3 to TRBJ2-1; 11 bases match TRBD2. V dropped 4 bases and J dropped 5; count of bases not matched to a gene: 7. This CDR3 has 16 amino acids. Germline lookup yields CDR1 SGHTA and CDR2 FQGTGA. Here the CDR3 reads CASSSNPGLADNEQFF. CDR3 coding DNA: TGTGCCAGCAGCTCCAATCCGGGACTAGCGGACAATGAGCAGTTCTTC.

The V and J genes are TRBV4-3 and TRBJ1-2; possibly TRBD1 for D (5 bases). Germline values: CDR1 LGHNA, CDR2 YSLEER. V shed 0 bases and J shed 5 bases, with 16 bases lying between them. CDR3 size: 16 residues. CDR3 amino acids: CASSQEVQGLQYGYTF. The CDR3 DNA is TGCGCCAGCAGCCAAGAGGTGCAGGGTCTCCAATATGGCTACACCTTC.

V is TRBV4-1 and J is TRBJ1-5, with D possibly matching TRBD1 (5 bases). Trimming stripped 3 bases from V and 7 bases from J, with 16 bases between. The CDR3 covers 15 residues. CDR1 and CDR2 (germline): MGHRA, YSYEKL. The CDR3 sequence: CASSHAPGGAQPQHF. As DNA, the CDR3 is TGCGCCAGCAGCCATGCCCCTGGGGGTGCGCAGCCCCAGCATTTT.

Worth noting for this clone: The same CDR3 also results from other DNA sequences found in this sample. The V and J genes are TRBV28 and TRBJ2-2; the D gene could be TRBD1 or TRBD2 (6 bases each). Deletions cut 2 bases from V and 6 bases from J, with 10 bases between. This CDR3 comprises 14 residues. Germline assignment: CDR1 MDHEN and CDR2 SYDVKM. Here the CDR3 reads CASSLGGLAGELFF. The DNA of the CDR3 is TGTGCCAGCAGTTTAGGGGGGCTGGCCGGGGAGCTGTTTTTT.

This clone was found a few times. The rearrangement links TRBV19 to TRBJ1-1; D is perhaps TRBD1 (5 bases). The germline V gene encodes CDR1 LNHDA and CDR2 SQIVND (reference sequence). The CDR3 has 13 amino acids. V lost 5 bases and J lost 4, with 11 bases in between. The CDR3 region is CASSPRQSTEAFF. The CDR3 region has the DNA TGTGCCAGTAGTCCCCGACAGAGCACTGAAGCTTTCTTT.

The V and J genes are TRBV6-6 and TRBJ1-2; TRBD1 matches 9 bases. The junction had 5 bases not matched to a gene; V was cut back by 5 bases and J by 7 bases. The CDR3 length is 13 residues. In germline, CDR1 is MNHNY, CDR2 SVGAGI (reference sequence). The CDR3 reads CASSGRTGAGYTF. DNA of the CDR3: TGTGCCAGCAGTGGGAGGACAGGGGCTGGCTACACCTTC.

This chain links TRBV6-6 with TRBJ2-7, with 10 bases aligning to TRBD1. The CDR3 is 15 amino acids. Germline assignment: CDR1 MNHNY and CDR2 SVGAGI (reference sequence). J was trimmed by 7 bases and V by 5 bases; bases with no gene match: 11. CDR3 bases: TGTGCCAGCAGTCCCGGACAGGGGGTCTCAGGGGAGCAGTACTTC. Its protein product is CASSPGQGVSGEQYF.

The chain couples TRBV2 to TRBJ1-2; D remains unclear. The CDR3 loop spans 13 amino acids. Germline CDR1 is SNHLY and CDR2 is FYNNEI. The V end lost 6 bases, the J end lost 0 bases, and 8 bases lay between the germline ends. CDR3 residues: CASREIANYGYTF. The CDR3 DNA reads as TGTGCCAGCAGGGAGATCGCTAACTATGGCTACACCTTC. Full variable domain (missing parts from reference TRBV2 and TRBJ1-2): EPEVTQTPSHQVTQMGQEVILRCVPISNHLYFYWYRQILGQKVEFLVSFYNNEISEKSEIFDDQFSVERPDGSNFTLKIRSTKLEDSAMYFCASREIANYGYTFGSGTRLTVV.

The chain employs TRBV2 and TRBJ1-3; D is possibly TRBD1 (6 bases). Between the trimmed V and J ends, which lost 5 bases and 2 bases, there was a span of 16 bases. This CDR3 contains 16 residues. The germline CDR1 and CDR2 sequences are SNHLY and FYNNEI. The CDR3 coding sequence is TGTGCCAGCAGTCCCATTTTAGGGGGGACTGGAAACACCATATATTTT. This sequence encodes CASSPILGGTGNTIYF.

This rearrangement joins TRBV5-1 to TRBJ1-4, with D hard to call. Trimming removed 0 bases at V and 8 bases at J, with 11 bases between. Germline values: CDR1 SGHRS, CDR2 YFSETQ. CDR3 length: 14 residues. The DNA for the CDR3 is TGCGCCAGCAGCTTGGACACGGGTAGCGAAAAACTGTTTTTT. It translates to CASSLDTGSEKLFF.

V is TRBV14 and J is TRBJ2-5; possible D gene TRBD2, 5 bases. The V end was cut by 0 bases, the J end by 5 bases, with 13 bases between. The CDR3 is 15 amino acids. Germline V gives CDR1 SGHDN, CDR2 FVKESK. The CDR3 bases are TGTGCCAGCAGCCAAGAGCCCGGGCGCGGGGAGACCCAGTACTTC. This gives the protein CASSQEPGRGETQYF.

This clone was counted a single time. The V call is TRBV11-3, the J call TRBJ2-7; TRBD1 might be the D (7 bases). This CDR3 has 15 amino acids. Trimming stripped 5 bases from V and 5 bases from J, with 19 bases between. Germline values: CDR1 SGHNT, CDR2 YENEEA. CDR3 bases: TGTGCCAGCAGCGCCCAAGGGCAGGGGGGAAACGAGCAGTACTTC. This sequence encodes CASSAQGQGGNEQYF.

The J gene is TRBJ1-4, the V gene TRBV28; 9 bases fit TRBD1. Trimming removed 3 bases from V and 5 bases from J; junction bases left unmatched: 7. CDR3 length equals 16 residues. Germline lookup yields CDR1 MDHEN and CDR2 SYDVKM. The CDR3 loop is CASSLATGTGNEKLFF. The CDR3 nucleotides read TGTGCCAGCAGTTTGGCTACCGGGACAGGGAATGAAAAACTGTTTTTT.

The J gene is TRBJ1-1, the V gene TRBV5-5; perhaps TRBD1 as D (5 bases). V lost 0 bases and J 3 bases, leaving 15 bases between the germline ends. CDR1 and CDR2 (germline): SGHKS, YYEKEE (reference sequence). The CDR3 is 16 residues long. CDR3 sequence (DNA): TGTGCCAGCAGCTTGGCGCAGGGAGGACTGTACACTGAAGCTTTCTTT. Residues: CASSLAQGGLYTEAFF.

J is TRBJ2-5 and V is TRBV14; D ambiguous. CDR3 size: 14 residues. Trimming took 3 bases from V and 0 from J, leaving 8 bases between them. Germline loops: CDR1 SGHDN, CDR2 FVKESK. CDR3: CASSQNLYQETQYF. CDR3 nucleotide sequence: TGTGCCAGCAGCCAGAATCTGTACCAAGAGACCCAGTACTTC.

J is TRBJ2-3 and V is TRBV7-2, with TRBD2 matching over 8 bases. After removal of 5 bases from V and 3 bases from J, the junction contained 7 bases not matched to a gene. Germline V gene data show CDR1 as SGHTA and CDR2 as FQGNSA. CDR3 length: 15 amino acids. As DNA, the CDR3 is TGTGCCAGCAGCCCCTCCCGGGGGGGGACAGATACGCAGTATTTT. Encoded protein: CASSPSRGGTDTQYF.

For the CDR3, the DNA is TGTGCCAGCAGCTTAGCAGGAGGTGTATATTCGGACTATGGCTACACCTTC. Translated: CASSLAGGVYSDYGYTF. The chain links TRBV11-2 to TRBJ1-2, with D unresolved. Per the germline V gene, CDR1 is SGHAT and CDR2 is FQNNGV. The CDR3 runs to 17 residues. V was trimmed by 1 base and J by 3 bases, leaving 18 bases between them.

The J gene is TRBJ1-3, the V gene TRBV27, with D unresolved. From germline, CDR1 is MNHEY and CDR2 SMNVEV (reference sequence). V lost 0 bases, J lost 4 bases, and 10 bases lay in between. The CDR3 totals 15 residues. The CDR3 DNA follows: TGTGCCAGCAGTTTATCAGGACGGGGAGGAAACACCATATATTTT. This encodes CASSLSGRGGNTIYF.

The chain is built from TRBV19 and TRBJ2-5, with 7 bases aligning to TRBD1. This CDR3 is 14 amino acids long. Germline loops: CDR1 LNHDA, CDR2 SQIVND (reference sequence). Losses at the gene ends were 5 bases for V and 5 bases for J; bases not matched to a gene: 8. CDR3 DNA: TGTGCCAGTAGTTTATCGACAGGGCGGGAGACCCAGTACTTC. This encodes CASSLSTGRETQYF.

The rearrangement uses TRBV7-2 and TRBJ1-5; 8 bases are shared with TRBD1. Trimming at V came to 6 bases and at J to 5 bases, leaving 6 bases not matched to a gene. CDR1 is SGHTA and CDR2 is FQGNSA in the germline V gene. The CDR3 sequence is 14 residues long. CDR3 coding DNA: TGTGCCAGCAGTCCCGACAGGGGCTATCAGCCCCAGCATTTT. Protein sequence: CASSPDRGYQPQHF.

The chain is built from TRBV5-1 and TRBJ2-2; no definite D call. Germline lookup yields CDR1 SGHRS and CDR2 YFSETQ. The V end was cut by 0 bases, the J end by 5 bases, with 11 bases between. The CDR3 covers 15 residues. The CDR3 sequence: CASSLEAFTTGELFF. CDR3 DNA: TGCGCCAGCAGCTTGGAAGCGTTTACGACCGGGGAGCTGTTTTTT.

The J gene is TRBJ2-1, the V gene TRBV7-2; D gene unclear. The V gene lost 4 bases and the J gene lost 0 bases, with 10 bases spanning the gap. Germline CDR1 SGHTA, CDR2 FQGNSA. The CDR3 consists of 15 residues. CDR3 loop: CASSSDFSSYNEQFF. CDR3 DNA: TGTGCCAGCAGCTCCGACTTCAGCTCCTACAATGAGCAGTTCTTC.

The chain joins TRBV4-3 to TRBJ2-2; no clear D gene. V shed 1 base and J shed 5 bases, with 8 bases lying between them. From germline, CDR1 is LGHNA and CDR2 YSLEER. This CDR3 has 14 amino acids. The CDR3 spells CASSQVPGTGELFF. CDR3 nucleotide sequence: TGCGCCAGCAGCCAAGTTCCAGGAACCGGGGAGCTGTTTTTT.

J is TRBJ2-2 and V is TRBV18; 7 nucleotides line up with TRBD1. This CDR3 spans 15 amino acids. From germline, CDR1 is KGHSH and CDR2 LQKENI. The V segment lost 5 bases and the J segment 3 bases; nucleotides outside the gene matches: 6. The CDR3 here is CASSVSGTDTGELFF. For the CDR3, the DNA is TGTGCCAGCTCAGTCTCCGGGACAGACACCGGGGAGCTGTTTTTT.

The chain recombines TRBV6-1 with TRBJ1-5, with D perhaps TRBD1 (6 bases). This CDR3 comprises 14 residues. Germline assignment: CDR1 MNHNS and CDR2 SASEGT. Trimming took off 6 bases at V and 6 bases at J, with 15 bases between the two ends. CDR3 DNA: TGTGCCAGCAGCACAGCCGGGACATTTCAGCCCCAGCATTTT. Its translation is CASSTAGTFQPQHF.

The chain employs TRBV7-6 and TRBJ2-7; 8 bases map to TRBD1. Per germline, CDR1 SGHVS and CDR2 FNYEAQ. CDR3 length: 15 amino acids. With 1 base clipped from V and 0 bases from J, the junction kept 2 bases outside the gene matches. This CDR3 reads CASSLDRGISYEQYF. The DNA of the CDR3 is TGTGCCAGCAGCTTAGACAGGGGGATCTCCTACGAGCAGTACTTC.

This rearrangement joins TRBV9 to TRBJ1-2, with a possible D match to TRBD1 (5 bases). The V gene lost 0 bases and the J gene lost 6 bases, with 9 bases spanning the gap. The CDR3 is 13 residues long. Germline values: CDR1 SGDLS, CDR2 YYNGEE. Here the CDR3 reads CASSVELGDGYTF. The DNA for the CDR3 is TGTGCCAGCAGCGTAGAACTGGGGGATGGCTACACCTTC. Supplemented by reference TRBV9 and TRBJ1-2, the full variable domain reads DSGVTQTPKHLITATGQRVTLRCSPRSGDLSVYWYQQSLDQGLQFLIQYYNGEERAKGNILERFSAQQFPDLHSELNLSSLELGDSALYFCASSVELGDGYTFGSGTRLTVV.

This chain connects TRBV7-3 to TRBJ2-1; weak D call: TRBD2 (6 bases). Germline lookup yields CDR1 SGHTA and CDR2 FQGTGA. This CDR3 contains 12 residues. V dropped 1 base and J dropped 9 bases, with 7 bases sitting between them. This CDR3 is CASSLMGGEQFF. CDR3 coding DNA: TGTGCCAGCAGCTTAATGGGAGGTGAGCAGTTCTTC.

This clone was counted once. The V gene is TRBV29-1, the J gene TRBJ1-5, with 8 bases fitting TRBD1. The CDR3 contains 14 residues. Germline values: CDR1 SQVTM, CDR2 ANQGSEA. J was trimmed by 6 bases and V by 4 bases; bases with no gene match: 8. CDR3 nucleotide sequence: TGCAGCGTTGCCCAGGGGGCGGAGGGTCAGCCCCAGCATTTT. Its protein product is CSVAQGAEGQPQHF.